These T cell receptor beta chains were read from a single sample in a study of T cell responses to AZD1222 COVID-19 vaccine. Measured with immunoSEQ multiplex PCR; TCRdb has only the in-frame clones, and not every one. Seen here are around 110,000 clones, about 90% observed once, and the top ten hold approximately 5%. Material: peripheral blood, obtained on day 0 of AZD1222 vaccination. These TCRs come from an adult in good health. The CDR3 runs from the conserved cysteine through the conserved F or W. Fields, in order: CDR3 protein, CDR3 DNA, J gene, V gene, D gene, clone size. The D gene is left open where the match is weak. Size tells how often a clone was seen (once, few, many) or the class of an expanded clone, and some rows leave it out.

CASSSGTSSYNEQFF TGTGCCAGCAGCTCCGGGACTAGCTCCTACAATGAGCAGTTCTTC TRBJ2-1 TRBV5-8 TRBD2 NA
CASSQFLPGGAGNTIYF TGTGCCAGCAGCCAATTCCTCCCGGGGGGTGCTGGAAACACCATATATTTT TRBJ1-3 TRBV3-1/TRBV3-2 NA NA
CSASFQGNQPQHF TGCAGTGCTAGTTTTCAGGGGAATCAGCCCCAGCATTTT TRBJ1-5 TRBV20-1 NA NA
CASRYDRGMGMNQPQHF TGTGCCAGCAGGTACGACAGGGGGATGGGCATGAATCAGCCCCAGCATTTT TRBJ1-5 TRBV6-2/TRBV6-3 TRBD1 NA
CASSPPNGQPQHF TGTGCCAGCTCACCACCCAACGGGCAGCCCCAGCATTTT TRBJ1-5 TRBV18 NA NA
CASMTGTGANQPQHF TGTGCCAGTATGACCGGGACGGGGGCCAATCAGCCCCAGCATTTT TRBJ1-5 TRBV19 NA NA
CASSTTGTGYGYTF TGTGCCAGTAGTACTACCGGGACAGGCTATGGCTACACCTTC TRBJ1-2 TRBV19 TRBD1 NA
CASSVASAWGNTIYF TGTGCCAGCAGCGTAGCCTCAGCCTGGGGGAACACCATATATTTT TRBJ1-3 TRBV9 NA few
CASSSTKTSGNTGELFF TGTGCCAGCAGCTCCACAAAGACTAGCGGGAACACCGGGGAGCTGTTTTTT TRBJ2-2 TRBV7-3 TRBD2 NA
CASSQERSLAAFF TGCGCCAGCAGCCAAGAAAGGAGTTTGGCAGCTTTCTTT TRBJ1-1 TRBV4-1 NA NA
CAWTPWGLPSYEQYF TGTGCCTGGACCCCATGGGGGCTACCATCCTACGAGCAGTACTTC TRBJ2-7 TRBV30 NA few
CASSLVQGGRTEAFF TGCGCCAGCAGCTTGGTACAGGGGGGTCGGACTGAAGCTTTCTTT TRBJ1-1 TRBV5-1 TRBD1 NA
CASSVTPGADSPLHF TGTGCCAGCAGCGTAACGCCAGGGGCCGATTCACCCCTCCACTTT TRBJ1-6 TRBV9 NA NA
CASSPRTGGYGYTF TGTGCCAGCAGCCCGAGGACAGGCGGCTATGGCTACACCTTC TRBJ1-2 TRBV14 TRBD1 NA
CASSIAGTNQPQHF TGTGCCAGTAGTATCGCAGGGACAAATCAGCCCCAGCATTTT TRBJ1-5 TRBV19 NA NA
CASSLVTGGSNSPLHF TGTGCCAGCAGTTTAGTCACAGGGGGAAGTAATTCACCCCTCCACTTT TRBJ1-6 TRBV28 TRBD1 NA
CASSSGLAGGREQYF TGTGCCAGCAGCTCCGGACTAGCGGGAGGGAGGGAGCAGTACTTC TRBJ2-7 TRBV7-6 TRBD2 NA
CSVQGLGGSYGYTF TGCAGCGTCCAGGGGTTAGGGGGTTCCTATGGCTACACCTTC TRBJ1-2 TRBV29-1 NA NA
CARLPGGTQYEQYF TGTGCCAGGCTGCCCGGGGGGACTCAGTACGAGCAGTACTTC TRBJ2-7 TRBV6-4 TRBD2 NA
CASSFTSGAYNEQFF TGTGCCAGCAGCTTTACTAGCGGGGCTTACAATGAGCAGTTCTTC TRBJ2-1 TRBV7-3 TRBD2 few
CASSLTGGVGELFF TGTGCCAGCAGTTTAACAGGGGGAGTCGGGGAGCTGTTTTTT TRBJ2-2 TRBV28 TRBD1 NA
CSVRTGGNEQFF TGCAGCGTGAGGACAGGGGGCAATGAGCAGTTCTTC TRBJ2-1 TRBV29-1 TRBD1 NA
CASSQGGTGQYF TGTGCCAGCAGCCAAGGGGGCACGGGGCAGTACTTC TRBJ2-7 TRBV3-1/TRBV3-2 NA once
CSAAQETQYF TGCAGTGCTGCGCAAGAGACCCAGTACTTC TRBJ2-5 TRBV20-1 NA NA
CASSFQGATEAFF TGTGCCAGCAGTTTTCAAGGGGCCACTGAAGCTTTCTTT TRBJ1-1 TRBV27 NA NA
CASSWDGRSGNTIYF TGTGCCAGCAGTTGGGACGGCAGATCTGGAAACACCATATATTTT TRBJ1-3 TRBV6-5 NA NA
CASSQGQGQEKLFF TGCGCCAGCAGCCAAGGACAGGGACAAGAAAAACTGTTTTTT TRBJ1-4 TRBV4-3 TRBD1 NA
CASSIAGNSGNTIYF TGTGCCAGTAGTATAGCTGGGAACTCTGGAAACACCATATATTTT TRBJ1-3 TRBV19 NA NA
CASSFRGPNTDTQYF TGTGCCAGCAGCTTCCGGGGGCCCAACACAGATACGCAGTATTTT TRBJ2-3 TRBV7-2 NA NA